The clone carrying this T cell receptor (beta chain) is large within its sample. Antigen unknown. Using MiXCR, TCRdb re-called clones from the PCR reads. The data show about 14,000 clones, with less than 35% seen just once and approximately 24% held by the top ten. Thyroid surgery took place with no prior treatment in any patient. The source of the sample is a study of metastatic and nonmetastatic thyroid tumors. About the research overall: Repertoires from malignant and benign thyroid patients were compared across blood and tumor or nodule tissue.

CDR3 length: 16 amino acids. CDR1 is DFQATT and CDR2 is SNEGSKA in the germline V gene (reference sequence). Trimming cost V 1 base and J 5 bases; bases outside gene matches: 12. Study-wide results and limits: Across blood and tumor, TCR beta diversity in malignant thyroid tumors was reportedly significantly higher than in benign nodules.

The origin of this receptor is a female donor with papillary thyroid cancer or a benign thyroid nodule (not recorded which). Some clones in this sample may be carry-over from other donors' samples. The sequencing input was tumor tissue. The V call is TRBV20-1, the J call TRBJ2-7; 9 bases fit TRBD1. The CDR3 sequence: CSARGPGQGGMNEQYF. The CDR3 nucleotides read TGCAGTGCTAGAGGACCGGGACAGGGTGGTATGAACGAGCAGTACTTC.